This entry is about one T cell receptor beta chain. These data originate in a study of T-cell memory formation after mild COVID-19. The germline V and J ends were trimmed by 6 bases and 4 bases, with 17 bases remaining between them. CDR1 and CDR2 from the germline V gene are MNHNY and SVGAGI (reference sequence). CDR3 length equals 15 residues. TCRdb reanalysed the 5' RACE reads using MiXCR and keeps one entry per CDR3 protein. The sample has roughly 300,000 distinct CDR3 sequences; over 7% are singletons. The specimen sequenced was PBMCs or a T cell subset sorted from them (not recorded which). The chain recombines TRBV6-6 with TRBJ2-3; D uncertain. This clonotype was sampled from a man aged 18 to 30 who had mild COVID-19 (a few samples of this study predate the infection). Cell type and time point are not known. The CDR3 region has the DNA TGTGCCAGCAGCCGTACACAAAACCCCCCAGATACGCAGTATTTT. It encodes CASSRTQNPPDTQYF.